These T cell receptor beta chains were read from a single sample in a study of shared clonotypes between healthy human individuals. TCRdb keeps only in-frame clones here, not all; method: immunoSEQ multiplex PCR. Of about 1.1 million clones detected, about 84% appear once; the ten largest clones hold around 0.61%. Sequencing was performed on memory CD4+ T cells from PBMCs. Receptors were obtained from a man between 18 and 35 years old in good health. Some clones in this sample may be carry-over from other donors' samples. CDR3s include the opening cysteine and the closing phenylalanine or tryptophan. The D gene is left open where the match is weak. The size field is filled for only some rows; it gives once, few, many or a size class.

cdr3_nt	cdr3_aa	clone_size	cdr3_length	j_call	v_call	d_call
TGTGCCAGCAGCGTAGCTGGCGGTGGGTACGAGCAGTACTTC	CASSVAGGGYEQYF	-	14	TRBJ2-7	TRBV9	-
TGTGCCAGCAGCCTTAGGGGTGGCACAGATACGCAGTATTTT	CASSLRGGTDTQYF	-	14	TRBJ2-3	TRBV28	-
TGTGCCAGCAGCTCCCGGACTAGCGGGAATGAGCAGTTCTTC	CASSSRTSGNEQFF	few	14	TRBJ2-1	TRBV7-9	TRBD2
TGCGCCAGCAGCTCCTTGACAAGAAACACTGAAGCTTTCTTT	CASSSLTRNTEAFF	-	14	TRBJ1-1	TRBV4-1	-
TGTGCCAGCAGCACCCGGACCTCTGGGGAGCTGTTTTTT	CASSTRTSGELFF	-	13	TRBJ2-2	TRBV7-2	-
TGTGCCAGCAGCCCACTCGGCGGGAGGGTTCAAGAGACCCAGTACTTC	CASSPLGGRVQETQYF	once	16	TRBJ2-5	TRBV7-9	TRBD2
TGTGCCAGCAGCTCCCGGACTAGCGGGAGGTTTAACTACAATGAGCAGTTCTTC	CASSSRTSGRFNYNEQFF	-	18	TRBJ2-1	TRBV7-2	TRBD2
TGTGCCAGCAGCACGTTTCCGGAGTGGCGGAGAGATACGCAGTATTTT	CASSTFPEWRRDTQYF	-	16	TRBJ2-3	TRBV21-1	-
TGTGCCTGGAGGGGGGATAGAGTCTACGAGCAGTACTTC	CAWRGDRVYEQYF	-	13	TRBJ2-7	TRBV30	-
TGTGCCAGCAGTGCGGAGGCGGGAGTTCCAGATACGCAGTATTTT	CASSAEAGVPDTQYF	few	15	TRBJ2-3	TRBV2	TRBD2
TGTGCCAGCTCACCGACGTACACAGGGGAGACCCAGTACTTC	CASSPTYTGETQYF	-	14	TRBJ2-5	TRBV18	-
TGCGCCAGCAGCCAAGATCGAACGGGAGCGAGCACAGATACGCAGTATTTT	CASSQDRTGASTDTQYF	-	17	TRBJ2-3	TRBV4-1	-
TGTGCCAGCAGGACCGGGACAGGGGCCTACGAGCAGTACTTC	CASRTGTGAYEQYF	-	14	TRBJ2-7	TRBV6-6	TRBD1
TGTGCCACCAGCAGAGATTCGGGGGCTAATGGCTACACCTTC	CATSRDSGANGYTF	-	14	TRBJ1-2	TRBV15	-
TGTGCCAGCAGAGGGTCCCCTTTGAACGAGCAGTACTTC	CASRGSPLNEQYF	-	13	TRBJ2-7	TRBV28	-
TGCGCCAGCAGCCAAGGAACCCGGCTCGTAGCCGGGACTAGCGGCGATACGCAGTATTTT	CASSQGTRLVAGTSGDTQYF	-	20	TRBJ2-3	TRBV4-1	TRBD2
TGTGCCAGCAGCATACAGGTTTCCGGGGAGCTGTTTTTT	CASSIQVSGELFF	-	13	TRBJ2-2	TRBV11-3	-
TGTGCCAGCAGTTATTCGGTCGGGGGGCAGCCCCAGCATTTT	CASSYSVGGQPQHF	-	14	TRBJ1-5	TRBV6-9	-
TGTGCCAGCACCCTGAATAGGGGCGAGCAGTACTTC	CASTLNRGEQYF	many	12	TRBJ2-7	TRBV2	-
TGTGCCAGTAACGCAGGGGGCAATCAGCCCCAGCATTTT	CASNAGGNQPQHF	few	13	TRBJ1-5	TRBV19	-
TGTGCCATCAGTGCACAGGGTGGTGGTGAAAAACTGTTTTTT	CAISAQGGGEKLFF	-	14	TRBJ1-4	TRBV10-3	-
TGTGCCAGTAGGTTTAGTCCGATCTACGAGCAGTACTTC	CASRFSPIYEQYF	-	13	TRBJ2-7	TRBV19	-
TGTGCCAGCAGCCCTGGGTTTAGGGGCTACACCTTC	CASSPGFRGYTF	once	12	TRBJ1-2	TRBV28	-
TGTGCCAGCAGTAGCCGACAGGGGAGGGGCTTCAATCAGCCCCAGCATTTT	CASSSRQGRGFNQPQHF	-	17	TRBJ1-5	TRBV27	TRBD1
TGTGCCAGCAGTGCCCCAGGGGCGGAGACAGACACGCAGTATTTT	CASSAPGAETDTQYF	-	15	TRBJ2-3	TRBV6-1	-
TGTGCCAGCTCACCACGATTTGGGAACACCGGGGAGCTGTTTTTT	CASSPRFGNTGELFF	-	15	TRBJ2-2	TRBV18	-